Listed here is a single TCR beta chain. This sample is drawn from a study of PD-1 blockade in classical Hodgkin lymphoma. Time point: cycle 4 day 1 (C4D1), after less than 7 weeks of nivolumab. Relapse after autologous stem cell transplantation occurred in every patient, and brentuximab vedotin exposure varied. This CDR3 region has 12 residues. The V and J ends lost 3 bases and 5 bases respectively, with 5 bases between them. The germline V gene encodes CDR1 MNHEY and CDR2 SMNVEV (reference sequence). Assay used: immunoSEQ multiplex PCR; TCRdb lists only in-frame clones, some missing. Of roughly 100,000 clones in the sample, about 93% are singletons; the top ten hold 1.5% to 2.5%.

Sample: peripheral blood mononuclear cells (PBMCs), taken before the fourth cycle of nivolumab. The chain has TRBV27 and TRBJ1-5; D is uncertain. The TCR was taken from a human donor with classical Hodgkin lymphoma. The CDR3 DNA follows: TGTGCCAGCAGTTTTGCCGATCAGCCCCAGCATTTT. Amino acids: CASSFADQPQHF.